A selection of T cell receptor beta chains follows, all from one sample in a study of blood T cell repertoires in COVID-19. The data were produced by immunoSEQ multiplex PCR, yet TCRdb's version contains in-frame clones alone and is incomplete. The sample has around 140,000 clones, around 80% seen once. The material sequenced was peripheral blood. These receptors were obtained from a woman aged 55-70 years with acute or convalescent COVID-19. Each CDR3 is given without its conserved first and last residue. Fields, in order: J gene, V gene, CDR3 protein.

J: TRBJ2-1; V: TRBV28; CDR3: ASSLILSGRNKNEQF
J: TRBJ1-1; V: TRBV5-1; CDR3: ASGAQTGNTEAF
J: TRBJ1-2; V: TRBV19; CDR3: ASSISEGAGYT
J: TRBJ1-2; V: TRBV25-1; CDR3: ASSAGTFYGYT
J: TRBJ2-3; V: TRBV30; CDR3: AWSPYSTQY
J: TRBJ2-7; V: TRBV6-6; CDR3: ASRRQGGEQY
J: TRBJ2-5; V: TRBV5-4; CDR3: ASSLEAGGTGQETQY
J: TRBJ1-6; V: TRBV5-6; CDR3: ASSLVQGSPLH
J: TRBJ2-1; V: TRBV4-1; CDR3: ASSQDRQDLYNEQF
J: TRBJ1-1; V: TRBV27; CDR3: ASSFGMNTEAF
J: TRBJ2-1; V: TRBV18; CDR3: ASSREQGSYNEQF
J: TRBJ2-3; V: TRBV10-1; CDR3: ASSRLAGDPPY
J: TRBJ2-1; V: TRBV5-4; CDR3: ASSLGGIGGNEQF
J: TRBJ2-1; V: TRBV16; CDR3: ASSPNLWEQF
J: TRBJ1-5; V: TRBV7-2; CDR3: ASSFQDRGNQPQH
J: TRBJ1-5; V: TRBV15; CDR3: ATSKGGGRNQPQH
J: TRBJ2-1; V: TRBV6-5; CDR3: ASRTIAGFRNEQF
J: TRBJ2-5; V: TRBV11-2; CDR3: ASSLGGTSGRETQY
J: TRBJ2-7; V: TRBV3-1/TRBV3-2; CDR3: ASSQERGTISYEQY